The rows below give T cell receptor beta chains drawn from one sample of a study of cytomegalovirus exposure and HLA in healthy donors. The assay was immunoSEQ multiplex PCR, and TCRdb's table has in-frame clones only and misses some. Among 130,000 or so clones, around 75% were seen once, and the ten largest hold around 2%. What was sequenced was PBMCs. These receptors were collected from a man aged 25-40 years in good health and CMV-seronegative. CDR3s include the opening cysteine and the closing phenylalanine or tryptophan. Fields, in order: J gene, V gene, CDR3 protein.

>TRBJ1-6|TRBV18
CASSIVNPGPRGGYSPLHF
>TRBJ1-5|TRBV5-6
CASSFSTSHQPQHF
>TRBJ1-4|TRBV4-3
CASSQERQTTNEKLFF
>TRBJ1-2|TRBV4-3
CASSQPGSGDGYTF
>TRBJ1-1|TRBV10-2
CASSEARNTEAFF
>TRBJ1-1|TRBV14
CASSQDPGPRTGDDWRNTEAFF
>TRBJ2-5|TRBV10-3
CAISESDRDFQETQYF
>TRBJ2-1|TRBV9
CASSVGGDWVRVGQFF
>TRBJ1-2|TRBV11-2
CASSLGTGDLNYGYTF
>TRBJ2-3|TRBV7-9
CASSLAHLAGPLTDTQYF
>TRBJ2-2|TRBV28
CASYSPTGELFF
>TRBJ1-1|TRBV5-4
CASSLGANTEAFF
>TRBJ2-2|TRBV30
CAWTLLSPAGELFF
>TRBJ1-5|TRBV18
CASSPQSNQPQHF
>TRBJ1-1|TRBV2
CATLFGAGGHTEAFF
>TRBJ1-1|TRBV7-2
CASSPWGGLGTEAFF
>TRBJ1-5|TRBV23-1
CASSPRGGGCNQPQHF
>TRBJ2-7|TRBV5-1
CASSLTYRGTLAGVPYEQYF
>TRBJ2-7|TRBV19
CASSIPHGSYEQYF